Shown below are 25 T cell receptor beta chains from a single sample sequenced in a study of spatial heterogeneity in lung cancer (dated 2019 in TCRdb). These TCRs are of unknown antigen specificity. The time point label here, explained by the study, means: sample taken at primary tumor resection. The library was generated by 5' RACE. For sequencing, a NextSeq 500 was employed. Clones were called with MiXCR by TCRdb after fastp trimmed the public reads at Q25, and only in-frame beta chains were retained. CDR3 protein sequences are deduplicated, and each keeps its most common genes and DNA. The sample profile shows over 10,000 distinct CDR3 sequences; 3% to 4.5% of them were found once. Roughly 8.1% of the sample comes from the top ten. The study at large found these results: The tumor nonsynonymous mutation count correlated with the number of expanded intratumoral alpha and beta TCRs.

The sequenced sample was lung tumor tissue, obtained at surgery. The source of these receptors is a male donor with early-stage non-small cell lung cancer.

V gene TRBV20-1 combines with J gene TRBJ2-1, with 9 nucleotides matching TRBD1. Germline V gene data show CDR1 as DFQATT and CDR2 as SNEGSKA (reference sequence). The J segment lost 4 bases and the V segment lost 2 bases, leaving 3 bases of the junction unmatched. The CDR3 is 14 residues long. CDR3 coding DNA: TGCAGTGCTAGACGGACAGGGGCGTACAATGAGCAGTTCTTC. Translated: CSARRTGAYNEQFF.

This clonotype was detected ten times or more. V usage is TRBV10-3 and J usage is TRBJ2-7, with 12 bases that match TRBD2. Germline lookup yields CDR1 ENHRY and CDR2 SYGVKD. The V and J ends lost 2 bases and 2 bases, in that order; junction bases with no gene match: 4. This CDR3 region has 16 residues. As DNA, the CDR3 is TGTGCCATCAGTGAGGGTCTAGCGGGAGGGCCCTACGAGCAGTACTTC. Translating it yields CAISEGLAGGPYEQYF.

In this sample, this clonotype turned up many times. The chain joins TRBV11-2 to TRBJ2-5, with a weak D call TRBD2 (5 bases). Deletions cut 4 bases from V and 0 bases from J, with 12 bases between. Germline V gene data show CDR1 as SGHAT and CDR2 as FQNNGV. This CDR3 spans 15 amino acids. In nucleotides, the CDR3 is TGTGCCAGCAGCTCCTTACTAGTCTACCAAGAGACCCAGTACTTC. Its protein product is CASSSLLVYQETQYF.

This clonotype was observed at least ten times. The genes are TRBV7-9 and TRBJ2-2; TRBD2 aligns across 7 bases. This CDR3 is built from 15 residues. Trimming at V came to 5 bases and at J to 5 bases, leaving 8 bases not matched to a gene. Germline CDR1 SEHNR, CDR2 FQNEAQ (reference sequence). CDR3 protein: CASSGLVSDTGELFF. The CDR3 DNA sequence: TGTGCCAGCAGCGGACTAGTGTCGGATACCGGGGAGCTGTTTTTT.

This clonotype has a handful of counts. The V and J genes are TRBV12-5 and TRBJ2-6, with a tentative D call TRBD2 (6 bases). V was clipped by 7 bases and J by 0 bases, with 22 bases between them. The CDR3 has 19 residues. Germline values: CDR1 LGHNT, CDR2 FRNRAP. The CDR3 region has the DNA TGTGCTAGTGCCAATACGCGGGACGGAGAGAGCTCTGGGGCCAACGTCCTGACTTTC. Its translation: CASANTRDGESSGANVLTF.

Judged by abundance, this clonotype is medium-sized. The CDR3 reads CASSQLTGNNSPLHF. The DNA for the CDR3 is TGTGCCAGCAGCCAGCTGACAGGGAATAATTCACCCCTCCACTTT. The J gene is TRBJ1-6, the V gene TRBV14; 7 bases align to TRBD1. CDR1 is SGHDN, CDR2 FVKESK, per germline. This CDR3 region has 15 residues. Germline trimming cut 3 bases from V and 5 bases from J; bases unmatched to any gene: 4.

The chain couples TRBV20-1 to TRBJ2-3; 9 bases line up with TRBD2. CDR1 is DFQATT, CDR2 SNEGSKA, per germline (reference sequence). The ends lost 6 bases at V and 2 bases at J; junction bases unmatched: 21. The CDR3 runs to 19 residues. CDR3 sequence reads: CSAGGISGGHRHLTDTQYF. The DNA for the CDR3 is TGCAGTGCCGGGGGGATTAGCGGGGGTCACCGCCACCTCACAGATACGCAGTATTTT.

To note about this clonotype: One base away lies a much larger clone, so this may be a sequencing read error. The V call is TRBV29-1, the J call TRBJ2-3; maybe TRBD2 (5 bases). Germline CDR1 and CDR2: SQVTM and ANQGSEA. The CDR3 extends over 13 amino acids. The CDR3 reads CSVVRDSKDTQYF. The CDR3 bases are TGCAGCGTTGTACGGGATAGCAAAGATACGCAGTATTTT.

Here the CDR3 reads CASSRGGRDAYEQYV. In nucleotides, the CDR3 is TGTGCCAGCAGCCGCGGAGGGCGAGACGCCTACGAGCAGTACGTC. V usage is TRBV5-6 and J usage is TRBJ2-7, with a weak D call TRBD2 (6 bases). The CDR3 extends over 15 amino acids. Germline V gene sequence: CDR1 SGHDT, CDR2 YYEEEE. Trimming pared 4 bases from V and 2 bases from J, leaving 16 bases between.

This clonotype was seen repeatedly, ten times or more. The chain joins TRBV6-5 to TRBJ2-5; D remains ambiguous. CDR1 is MNHEY, CDR2 SVGAGI, per germline. V was cut by 5 bases and J by 4 bases, with 14 bases left in between. The CDR3 totals 14 residues. The CDR3 spells CASSPWRWGETQYF. DNA of the CDR3: TGTGCCAGCAGTCCCTGGCGCTGGGGAGAGACCCAGTACTTC.

By share, this clonotype ranks as medium-sized (0.01 to 0.1%). The CDR3, as DNA: TGCAGTGCTAGAGACAGTGATTCCTACAATGAGCAGTTCTTC. This gives the protein CSARDSDSYNEQFF. This chain connects TRBV20-1 to TRBJ2-1; no clear D gene. CDR1 is DFQATT and CDR2 is SNEGSKA in the germline V gene (reference sequence). The V end was cut by 0 bases, the J end by 1 base, with 7 bases between. The CDR3 sequence is 14 residues long.

There are many counts of this clonotype. The genes are TRBV5-6 and TRBJ1-2, with 7 bases identical to TRBD1. V was clipped by 4 bases and J by 2 bases; unmatched bases: 5. This CDR3 region has 14 residues. Germline CDR1 reads SGHDT; CDR2 reads YYEEEE. The chain's CDR3 is CASSPDRMNYGYTF. CDR3 nucleotides: TGTGCCAGCAGCCCGGACAGGATGAACTATGGCTACACCTTC.

This clonotype occurred many times. The chain has TRBV20-1 and TRBJ1-4; D perhaps matches TRBD1 (5 bases). Germline CDR1 and CDR2: DFQATT and SNEGSKA (reference sequence). This CDR3 contains 14 residues. Trimming removed 1 base from V and 8 bases from J, with 14 bases in between. The DNA of the CDR3 is TGCAGTGCTAGAGTTGGGGGGGGTCGGGAAAAACTGTTTTTT. This sequence encodes CSARVGGGREKLFF.

This clonotype is labeled medium-sized (0.01 to 0.1%). J is TRBJ1-5 and V is TRBV9; TRBD1 agrees at 9 bases. In germline, CDR1 is SGDLS, CDR2 YYNGEE. V gave up 9 bases and J gave up 4 bases; unmatched junction bases: 26. The CDR3 loop spans 20 amino acids. The CDR3 DNA sequence: TGTGCCACCTGGGAGACGCCGGGACAGGGAGTTTCGGTTTGGAATCAGCCCCAGCATTTT. This translates into CATWETPGQGVSVWNQPQHF.

The table lists this clonotype with a few counts. The genes are TRBV20-1 and TRBJ2-2, with D maybe TRBD1 (6 bases). This CDR3 contains 16 residues. Germline V gives CDR1 DFQATT, CDR2 SNEGSKA (reference sequence). V lost 0 bases and J lost 5, with 16 bases in between. As DNA, the CDR3 is TGCAGTGCTAGAGATGGGACAAGAACCCCTACCGGGGAGCTGTTTTTT. Its protein is CSARDGTRTPTGELFF.

This clonotype was recorded many times. V is TRBV12-3 or TRBV12-4 and J is TRBJ2-2; 13 bases match TRBD2. The CDR3 runs 17 residues. The V and J ends lost 6 bases and 0 bases, in that order; junction bases with no gene match: 4. This CDR3 reads CASSLLAGGPNTGELFF. CDR3 DNA sequence: TGTGCCAGCAGCCTACTAGCGGGAGGGCCGAACACCGGGGAGCTGTTTTTT.

In this sample, this clonotype is medium-sized. This chain joins TRBV7-9 and TRBJ1-1; D uncertain. CDR3 length: 13 residues. Trimming cost V 4 bases and J 3 bases, with 9 bases left between them. Germline CDR1 reads SEHNR; CDR2 reads FQNEAQ (reference sequence). The CDR3 nucleotides read TGTGCCAGCAGCTACTCAGGATACACTGAAGCTTTCTTT. Protein: CASSYSGYTEAFF.

This clonotype was observed many times. J is TRBJ2-1 and V is TRBV5-1; 7 bases agree with TRBD1. The CDR3 runs 14 residues. J was trimmed by 6 bases and V by 7 bases; bases with no gene match: 10. Germline lookup yields CDR1 SGHRS and CDR2 YFSETQ. The CDR3 DNA reads as TGCGCCAGCGCCGCCGGGACAGCTATCAATGAGCAGTTCTTC. Protein: CASAAGTAINEQFF.

This clonotype occurred many times. V and J are TRBV20-1 and TRBJ1-2; 9 nucleotides line up with TRBD1. The CDR3 is 16 residues long. V lost 1 base to trimming and J lost 2 bases; unmatched junction nucleotides: 8. Germline-derived CDR1 and CDR2 are DFQATT and SNEGSKA (reference sequence). The CDR3 here is CSARGGQGRRNYGYTF. In nucleotides, the CDR3 is TGCAGTGCTAGAGGGGGACAGGGAAGGAGGAACTATGGCTACACCTTC.

This clonotype was seen repeatedly, ten times or more. V gene TRBV7-2 combines with J gene TRBJ2-2; no clear D. This CDR3 is built from 13 residues. Germline V gene data show CDR1 as SGHTA and CDR2 as FQGNSA. Trimming removed 3 bases from V and 6 bases from J, with 8 bases in between. CDR3: CASSLNTPGELFF. The DNA of the CDR3 is TGTGCCAGCAGCTTGAACACCCCCGGGGAGCTGTTTTTT.

This chain links TRBV20-1 with TRBJ2-3; TRBD2 matches 10 bases. CDR1 is DFQATT and CDR2 is SNEGSKA in the germline V gene (reference sequence). This CDR3 is built from 17 residues. V shed 0 bases and J 6 bases; nucleotides not matched to a gene: 12. CDR3 sequence: CSAREGSGGACLDTQYF. CDR3 sequence (DNA): TGCAGTGCTAGAGAGGGGAGCGGGGGGGCGTGTCTTGATACGCAGTATTTT.

The CDR3 is CASSLCGAGGYTF. The CDR3 region has the DNA TGCGCCAGCAGCTTGTGTGGGGCCGGTGGCTACACCTTC. The chain couples TRBV5-1 to TRBJ1-2; D perhaps matches TRBD1 (5 bases). This CDR3 region has 13 residues. Trimming took 1 base from V and 7 from J, leaving 11 bases between them. Germline V gives CDR1 SGHRS, CDR2 YFSETQ.

This clonotype was found many times. The rearrangement links TRBV6-1 to TRBJ1-5; TRBD1 matches 7 bases. CDR3 length equals 14 residues. Germline V CDR1 and CDR2: MNHNS, SASEGT. The ends lost 6 bases at V and 3 bases at J; junction bases unmatched: 5. The CDR3 sequence is CASSVTGDNQPQHF. DNA for the CDR3: TGTGCCAGCAGCGTTACAGGGGACAATCAGCCCCAGCATTTT.

There are a few counts of this clonotype. This rearrangement joins TRBV12-3 or TRBV12-4 to TRBJ1-2; 8 bases agree with TRBD1. The CDR3 length is 15 residues. The trim removed 4 bases at V and 5 bases at J, leaving 9 bases unmatched. The CDR3 sequence: CASSSTTGVSYGYTF. CDR3 coding DNA: TGTGCCAGCAGTTCTACGACAGGGGTTTCGTATGGCTACACCTTC.

This clonotype came up many times. The chain combines TRBV9 with TRBJ1-1; no reliable D call. Trimming cost V 0 bases and J 1 base, with 13 bases left between them. The CDR3 totals 16 residues. Germline lookup yields CDR1 SGDLS and CDR2 YYNGEE. CDR3 DNA sequence: TGTGCCAGCAGCGTAGTAGGGCACCTTCCGAACACTGAAGCTTTCTTT. The encoded protein is CASSVVGHLPNTEAFF.